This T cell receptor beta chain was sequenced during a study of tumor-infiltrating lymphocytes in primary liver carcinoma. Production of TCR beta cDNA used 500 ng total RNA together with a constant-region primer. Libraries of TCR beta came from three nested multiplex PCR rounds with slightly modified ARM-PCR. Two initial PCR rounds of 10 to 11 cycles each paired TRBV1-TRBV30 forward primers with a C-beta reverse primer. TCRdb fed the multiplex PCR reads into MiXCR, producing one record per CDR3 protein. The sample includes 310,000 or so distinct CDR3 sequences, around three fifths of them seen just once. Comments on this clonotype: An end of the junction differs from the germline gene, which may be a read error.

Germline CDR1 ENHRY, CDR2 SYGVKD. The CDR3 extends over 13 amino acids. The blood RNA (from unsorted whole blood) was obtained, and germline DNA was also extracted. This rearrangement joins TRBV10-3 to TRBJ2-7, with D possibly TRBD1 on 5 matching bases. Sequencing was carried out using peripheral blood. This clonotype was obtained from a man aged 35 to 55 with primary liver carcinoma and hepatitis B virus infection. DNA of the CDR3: TGTGCCGTCAGTGACGGCAGGGCCTACGAGCAGTACTTC. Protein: CAVSDGRAYEQYF.